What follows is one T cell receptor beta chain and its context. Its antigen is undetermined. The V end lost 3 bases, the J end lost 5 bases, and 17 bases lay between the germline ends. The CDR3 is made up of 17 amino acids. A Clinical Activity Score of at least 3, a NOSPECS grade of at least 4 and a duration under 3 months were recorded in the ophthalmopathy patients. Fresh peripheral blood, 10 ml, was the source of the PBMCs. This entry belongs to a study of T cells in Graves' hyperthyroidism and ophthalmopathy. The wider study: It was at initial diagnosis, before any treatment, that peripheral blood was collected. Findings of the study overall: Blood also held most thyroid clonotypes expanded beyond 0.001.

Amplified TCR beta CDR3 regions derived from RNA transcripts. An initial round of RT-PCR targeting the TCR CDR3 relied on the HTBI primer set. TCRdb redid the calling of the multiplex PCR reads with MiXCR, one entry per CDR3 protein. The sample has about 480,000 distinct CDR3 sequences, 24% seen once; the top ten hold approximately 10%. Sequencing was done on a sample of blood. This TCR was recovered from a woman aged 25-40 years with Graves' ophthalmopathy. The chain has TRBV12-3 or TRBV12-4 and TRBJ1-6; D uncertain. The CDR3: CASSLTSGLGDNSPLHF. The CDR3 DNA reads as TGTGCCAGCAGTTTGACTTCCGGTCTCGGGGATAATTCACCCCTCCACTTT.